The 14 T cell receptor beta chains below were found in one sample sequenced in a study of tumor-infiltrating lymphocytes in primary liver carcinoma. Co-extracting RNA and DNA was done with roughly 17-34 mg of unsorted bulk tissue as input. The template, 500 ng total RNA, yielded TCR beta cDNA made with a constant-region primer. Sequencing libraries for TCR beta derived from three nested multiplex PCR rounds that used slightly modified ARM-PCR. With TRBV1-TRBV30 forward primers and a C-beta reverse primer, the first two PCR rounds were run for approximately 10 cycles each. TCRdb reprocessed the multiplex PCR reads with MiXCR, giving one entry per CDR3 protein. The sample holds approximately 190,000 distinct CDR3 sequences, over 80% seen once. Sample: tumor tissue from primary liver carcinoma. These TCRs come from a man in his forties with primary liver carcinoma and hepatitis B virus infection.

The chain couples TRBV29-1 to TRBJ2-1; D may be TRBD1 or TRBD2 (5 bases each). From germline, CDR1 is SQVTM and CDR2 ANQGSEA. Trimming cost V 5 bases and J 8 bases, with 19 bases left between them. The CDR3 spans 14 residues. The CDR3: CSVIDGTGRDEQFF. CDR3 DNA sequence: TGCAGCGTTATTGACGGGACGGGTAGGGATGAGCAGTTCTTC.

A remark on this clonotype: At one boundary the junction diverges from the germline segment, which might be a read error. The V call is TRBV6-5, the J call TRBJ1-2; no firm D call. The CDR3 totals 13 residues. The germline V gene has CDR1 MNHEY and CDR2 SVGAGI. In nucleotides, the CDR3 is TGTGCCTGCAGTTACGAAAGTATCTATGGCTACACCTTC. Translated: CACSYESIYGYTF.

As concerns this clonotype: The conserved final phenylalanine or tryptophan is absent from the CDR3, which likely points to a read error. The chain carries TRBV6-6 and TRBJ2-7; D possibly corresponds to TRBD1 (7 bases). The CDR3 is 15 amino acids. CDR1 is MNHNY, CDR2 SVGAGI, per germline (reference sequence). V dropped 9 bases and J dropped 3 bases, with 21 bases sitting between them. DNA of the CDR3: TGTGCCAGTAGCCAGTCAGGGGGACTTGGCTACGAGCAGTACTTA. It yields the protein CASSQSGGLGYEQYL.

A word on this clonotype: One end of the junction fails to match germline, which may point to a read error. The rearrangement uses TRBV6-1 and TRBJ2-2; TRBD2 might be the D (7 bases). The V gene's germline CDR1 is MNHNS and CDR2 SASEGT. The length of the CDR3 is 15 residues. CDR3 DNA sequence: TGTGTCAGCAGGTGCGGGGGCGCGGGTACCGGGGAGCTGTTTTTT. This codes for CVSRCGGAGTGELFF.

With respect to this clonotype: Given the absence of the conserved phenylalanine or tryptophan at the CDR3 end, a read error is likely. DNA of the CDR3: TGTGCCAGCAGCCCGAGACAGGGGGACGGCTACACCTTG. It translates to CASSPRQGDGYTL. V usage is TRBV12-3 or TRBV12-4 and J usage is TRBJ1-2, with 9 positions matching TRBD1. The CDR3 spans 13 residues. V was pared by 6 bases and J by 8 bases, with 7 bases of the junction left unmatched.

This clonotype was seen more than once but under ten times. A much larger clone is a single base away; this may be a read error. The V call is TRBV6-6, the J call TRBJ1-2, with D uncertain. Germline CDR1 and CDR2: MNHNY and SVGAGI (reference sequence). The CDR3 spans 15 residues. CDR3: CASSSQWTENYGYAF. The CDR3 DNA is TGTGCCAGCAGTTCCCAGTGGACGGAGAACTATGGCTACGCCTTC.

Note on this clonotype: Here the CDR3 omits its conserved ending phenylalanine or tryptophan, so a read error is the likely source. The chain has TRBV11-2 and TRBJ2-7; possible D gene TRBD2, 5 bases. The CDR3 length is 12 residues. Germline lookup yields CDR1 SGHAT and CDR2 FQNNGV. The CDR3 DNA is TGTGACAACAGTCCCGGGGACTACGAGCAGTACCTC. This sequence encodes CDNSPGDYEQYL.

CDR3 in DNA: TGTGACAGTAGTCGGAGGGACAGGATATATGGCTACACCTTC. It codes for CDSSRRDRIYGYTF. The chain has TRBV28 and TRBJ1-2; 8 positions match TRBD1. Germline values: CDR1 MDHEN, CDR2 SYDVKM. The CDR3 length is 14 residues.

This clonotype was seen only once. J is TRBJ2-1 and V is TRBV6-5; 7 nucleotides line up with TRBD2. The CDR3 covers 16 residues. Germline V lookup: CDR1 MNHEY, CDR2 SVGAGI. The CDR3 DNA reads as TGTGTCAACAGTTACCCTGGCGCGGGAGTGCGGAATGAGCAGTTCTTC. Its translation: CVNSYPGAGVRNEQFF.

As regards this clonotype: One end of the junction is discordant with germline, which a read error may explain. V usage is TRBV11-2 and J usage is TRBJ2-5; TRBD2 is a possible D gene (6 bases). In germline, CDR1 is SGHAT, CDR2 FQNNGV. This CDR3 has 14 amino acids. In DNA form, the CDR3 reads TGTGCCAGCAGCTCAGCTAACGGGAGTAGGACCCAGTGTTTC. Its protein product is CASSSANGSRTQCF.

On this clonotype itself: One junction end disagrees with the germline gene, perhaps due to a read error. V gene TRBV6-5 combines with J gene TRBJ1-2, with D tentatively TRBD1 (6 bases). The germline gives CDR1 MNHEY, CDR2 SVGAGI. The CDR3 is 13 amino acids. CDR3 region: CVSSQDSASSYTF. The CDR3 region has the DNA TGTGTCAGCAGCCAGGACAGCGCGAGCAGCTACACCTTC.

The chain has TRBV28 and TRBJ2-7; TRBD2 aligns across 7 bases. The germline CDR1 and CDR2 sequences are MDHEN and SYDVKM. This CDR3 region has 15 residues. V trimming: 7 bases; J trimming: 5 bases; junction bases outside the gene matches: 14. The CDR3 region is CASTKGEGTMNEQYF. For the CDR3, the DNA is TGTGCCAGCACCAAAGGGGAGGGAACTATGAACGAGCAGTACTTC.

This clonotype showed up just a few times. Sequence at one end of the junction differs from germline and may be a read error. CDR3: CASSNNQEIQYF. The CDR3, as DNA: TGTGCCAGCAGCAACAACCAAGAGATCCAATATTTC. The V and J genes are TRBV6-2 or TRBV6-3 and TRBJ2-5, with no clear D. The CDR3 spans 12 residues. Per germline, CDR1 MNHEY and CDR2 SVGEGT.

This clonotype appeared once. This chain joins TRBV10-3 and TRBJ2-7; 8 bases line up with TRBD2. J lost 5 bases, V lost 4 bases, and 16 bases had no gene match. The V gene's germline CDR1 is ENHRY and CDR2 SYGVKD. The CDR3 is 17 residues long. The CDR3 bases are TGTGCCATCAGTGGGGTCTCCGTGACTAGCGAGGCGGACGAGCAGTACTTC. Its translation: CAISGVSVTSEADEQYF.